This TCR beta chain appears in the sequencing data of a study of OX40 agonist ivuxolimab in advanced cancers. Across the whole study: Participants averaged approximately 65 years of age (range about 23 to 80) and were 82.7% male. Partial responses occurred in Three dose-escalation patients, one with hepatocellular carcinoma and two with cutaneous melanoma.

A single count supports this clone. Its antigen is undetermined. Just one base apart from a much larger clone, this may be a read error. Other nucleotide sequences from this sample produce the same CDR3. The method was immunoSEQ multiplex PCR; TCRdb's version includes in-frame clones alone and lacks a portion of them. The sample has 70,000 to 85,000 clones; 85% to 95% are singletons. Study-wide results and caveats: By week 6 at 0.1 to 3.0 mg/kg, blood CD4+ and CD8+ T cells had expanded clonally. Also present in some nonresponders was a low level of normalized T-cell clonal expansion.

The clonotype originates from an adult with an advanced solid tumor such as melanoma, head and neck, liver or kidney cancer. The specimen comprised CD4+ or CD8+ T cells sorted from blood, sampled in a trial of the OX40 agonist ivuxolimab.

The CDR3 coding sequence is TGTGCCAGCAGCTTGACGGGGGGGGTCACTGAAGCTTTCTTT. It codes for CASSLTGGVTEAFF. The chain joins TRBV6-5 to TRBJ1-1, with D maybe TRBD1 (5 bases). The ends were cut back, 6 bases at V and 4 bases at J, with 15 bases in the middle. The CDR3 consists of 14 residues. Germline assignment: CDR1 MNHEY and CDR2 SVGAGI.